This section outlines one T cell receptor beta chain sequence together with its context. Its antigen is not identified. The sample comes from a study of T cells in Graves' hyperthyroidism and ophthalmopathy. Across the study: Peripheral blood draws took place at initial diagnosis, ahead of any treatment. The study's findings and limits: Patients with ophthalmopathy were separated from those with stable hyperthyroidism by a 13 V-J model.

Researchers amplified the TCR beta CDR3 regions from RNA transcripts. Carried out on the TCR CDR3, a first-round RT-PCR used the HTBI primer set. One entry per CDR3 protein results from TCRdb running MiXCR on the multiplex PCR reads. The table includes 300,000 to 400,000 distinct CDR3 sequences, roughly 18% detected once. Exclusion followed for patients with uncontrolled infection, other autoimmune disease, pregnancy or lactation. Clinicians diagnosed patients from clinical symptoms, serum thyroxine and TRAb, thyroid ultrasound and orbital computed tomography. Sequenced input: blood. This TCR came from a woman between 50 and 59 years old with Graves' hyperthyroidism.

The DNA of the CDR3 is TGTGCCAGCCACATTCTAGCAGGCGATGAGCAGTTCTTC. Amino acid sequence: CASHILAGDEQFF. The chain joins TRBV2 to TRBJ2-1; tentatively, D is TRBD2 (5 bases). V was shortened by 8 bases and J by 8 bases, with 16 bases between the two germline ends. The CDR3 contains 13 residues. Germline lookup yields CDR1 SNHLY and CDR2 FYNNEI.